Each of the 21 T cell receptor beta chains below was sequenced from the same sample in a study of long-term antiretroviral therapy in people with HIV. Survey level was the resolution at which the v3.0 immunoSEQ assay ran. The table came from immunoSEQ multiplex PCR; TCRdb's copy has only in-frame clones and leaves some out. The sample includes around 40,000 clones, approximately 85% of them seen just once. This specimen was unsorted PBMCs, taken 2.2 years after starting antiretroviral therapy. These receptors all come from a man aged 18 to 30 with HIV.

The V and J genes are TRBV18 and TRBJ2-7, with a weak D call TRBD1 (6 bases). The V gene's germline CDR1 is KGHSH and CDR2 LQKENI. Trimming took off 3 bases at V and 2 bases at J, with 8 bases between the two ends. The CDR3 runs 13 residues. The CDR3 reads CASSPGQTYEQYF. The CDR3 DNA follows: TGTGCCAGCTCACCCGGACAGACCTACGAGCAGTACTTC.

This chain connects TRBV7-2 to TRBJ2-3; weak D call: TRBD1 (5 bases). V lost 5 bases and J lost 4, with 13 bases in between. There are 14 residues in the CDR3. CDR1 SGHTA and CDR2 FQGNSA come from the germline V gene. The DNA of the CDR3 is TGTGCCAGCAGCCTCCGACCACAGGCAGATACGCAGTATTTT. This encodes CASSLRPQADTQYF. The variable domain in full, with the rest retrieved from reference TRBV7-2 and TRBJ2-3, is GAGVSQSPSNKVTEKGKDVELRCDPISGHTALYWYRQSLGQGLEFLIYFQGNSAPDKSGLPSDRFSAERTGGSVSTLTIQRTQQEDSAVYLCASSLRPQADTQYFGPGTRLTVL.

This chain connects TRBV4-1 to TRBJ2-4; maybe TRBD1 (5 bases). Between the trimmed V and J ends, which lost 0 bases and 4 bases, there was a span of 19 bases. The CDR3 has 18 residues. Germline-derived CDR1 and CDR2 are MGHRA and YSYEKL. CDR3 amino acids: CASSQEGSGRVQKNIQYF. The CDR3 DNA follows: TGCGCCAGCAGCCAAGAGGGGTCCGGCAGGGTCCAAAAAAACATTCAGTACTTC.

V gene TRBV10-3 combines with J gene TRBJ1-6; TRBD1 matches at 7 bases. The ends lost 1 base at V and 0 bases at J; junction bases unmatched: 9. This CDR3 spans 19 amino acids. Germline lookup yields CDR1 ENHRY and CDR2 SYGVKD. CDR3 DNA sequence: TGTGCCATCAGTGAGTTGTCCCCGGACAGGAGCTCCTATAATTCACCCCTCCACTTT. It is translated as CAISELSPDRSSYNSPLHF.

The chain couples TRBV6-6 to TRBJ1-3; 7 positions agree with TRBD1. Trimming at V came to 5 bases and at J to 0 bases, leaving 7 bases not matched to a gene. The germline gives CDR1 MNHNY, CDR2 SVGAGI (reference sequence). This CDR3 has 16 amino acids. For the CDR3, the DNA is TGTGCCAGCAGTCCAGGACAGGCTACCTCTGGAAACACCATATATTTT. Protein sequence: CASSPGQATSGNTIYF.

The chain recombines TRBV10-3 with TRBJ2-7; 7 bases fit TRBD1. From germline, CDR1 is ENHRY and CDR2 SYGVKD. The CDR3 loop spans 15 amino acids. Unmatched junction bases numbered 6, after V lost 0 bases and J lost 4 bases. The CDR3 DNA reads as TGTGCCATCAGTGAGTCCCGAGGGGGCGGGTACGAGCAGTACTTC. Residues: CAISESRGGGYEQYF.

The gene calls are TRBV6-1 and TRBJ2-7; 9 bases line up with TRBD1. After removal of 3 bases from V and 6 bases from J, the junction contained 3 bases not matched to a gene. The CDR3 totals 13 residues. Germline CDR1 reads MNHNS; CDR2 reads SASEGT. The CDR3 loop is CASSDRQGVEQYF. CDR3 DNA: TGTGCCAGCAGTGACCGACAGGGGGTCGAGCAGTACTTC.

This chain connects TRBV6-5 to TRBJ1-2, with TRBD1 identical over 9 bases. The V gene end was trimmed by 6 bases and the J gene end by 6 bases; junction bases not matched to a gene: 11. The length of the CDR3 is 15 residues. CDR1 and CDR2 from the germline V gene are MNHEY and SVGAGI. The CDR3 DNA follows: TGTGCCAGCAGACCTCTACCGAACAGGGGGCATGGCTACACCTTC. Its translation is CASRPLPNRGHGYTF.

The rearrangement joins TRBV7-9 to TRBJ1-5; weak D call: TRBD1 (5 bases). V was trimmed by 4 bases and J by 6 bases, leaving 13 bases between them. Germline V gene data show CDR1 as SEHNR and CDR2 as FQNEAQ (reference sequence). CDR3 length: 14 amino acids. The CDR3: CASSSGRGVQPQHF. CDR3 coding DNA: TGTGCCAGCAGCTCGGGACGAGGGGTTCAGCCCCAGCATTTT.

V usage is TRBV13 and J usage is TRBJ1-4; 9 positions match TRBD1. Germline CDR1 is PRHDT and CDR2 is FYEKMQ (reference sequence). V was clipped by 4 bases and J by 5 bases; unmatched bases: 5. This CDR3 has 15 amino acids. As DNA, the CDR3 is TGTGCCAGCAGCTACAGGGGGCAGGGGAATGAAAAACTGTTTTTT. Protein sequence: CASSYRGQGNEKLFF.

The chain uses TRBV7-9 and TRBJ2-5; D may match TRBD1 or TRBD2 (5 bases each). Germline-derived CDR1 and CDR2 are SEHNR and FQNEAQ (reference sequence). V lost 5 bases and J 5 bases, leaving 15 bases between the germline ends. This CDR3 has 14 amino acids. CDR3 loop: CASSLLWGMETQYF. The CDR3 DNA reads TGTGCCAGCAGCCTGCTCTGGGGGATGGAGACCCAGTACTTC.

In its sample, this clone ranks as medium-sized. The rearrangement joins TRBV19 to TRBJ2-1; D unclear. The CDR3 contains 13 residues. CDR1 is LNHDA and CDR2 is SQIVND in the germline V gene (reference sequence). The germline V and J ends were trimmed by 5 bases and 8 bases, with 13 bases remaining between them. The CDR3 bases are TGTGCCAGTAGTTGGGCCTCCGGAGATGAGCAGTTCTTC. This translates into CASSWASGDEQFF.

The genes are TRBV4-3 and TRBJ1-2; no reliable D call. Trimming shortened V by 1 base and J by 4 bases, and 7 bases separated the two germline ends. Germline CDR1 reads LGHNA; CDR2 reads YSLEER. The CDR3 loop spans 13 amino acids. The CDR3 sequence is CASSQASSYGYTF. CDR3 DNA sequence: TGCGCCAGCAGCCAAGCTTCTAGCTATGGCTACACCTTC.

The chain couples TRBV6-5 to TRBJ2-3; either TRBD1 or TRBD2 may fit D (5 bases each). Trimming shortened V by 6 bases and J by 3 bases, and 16 bases separated the two germline ends. The CDR3 spans 15 residues. Germline CDR1 and CDR2: MNHEY and SVGAGI. The CDR3 protein is CASRYRGVLTDTQYF. CDR3 DNA: TGTGCCAGCAGGTACCGAGGGGTCCTGACAGATACGCAGTATTTT.

This chain joins TRBV28 and TRBJ2-7; 9 bases align to TRBD2. V was clipped by 2 bases and J by 6 bases; unmatched bases: 5. Germline-derived CDR1 and CDR2 are MDHEN and SYDVKM. This CDR3 comprises 14 residues. The CDR3 DNA reads as TGTGCCAGCAGTTTACGCGGGAGGGCCCCCGAGCAGTACTTC. Protein product: CASSLRGRAPEQYF.

The rearrangement joins TRBV6-1 to TRBJ2-5, with D hard to call. CDR3 length equals 13 residues. Trimming took 9 bases from V and 2 from J, leaving 13 bases between them. Germline-derived CDR1 and CDR2 are MNHNS and SASEGT. The CDR3 nucleotides read TGTGCCAGTAGAATAGGGTTTCAAGAGACCCAGTACTTC. This gives the protein CASRIGFQETQYF.

CDR3 sequence: CASPRRGTDTQYF. Written as DNA, the CDR3 is TGTGCCAGCCCCCGTAGGGGCACAGATACGCAGTATTTT. The chain recombines TRBV5-8 with TRBJ2-3, with D unresolved. Per the germline V gene, CDR1 is SGHTS and CDR2 is YDEGEE. The V end lost 7 bases, the J end lost 1 base, and 10 bases lay between the germline ends. The CDR3 is 13 amino acids.

In its sample, this clone ranks as large. The sample carries other DNA sequences with the same CDR3. The V gene is TRBV4-1, the J gene TRBJ1-1, with a tentative D call TRBD1 (5 bases). The CDR3 is 15 residues long. Germline values: CDR1 MGHRA, CDR2 YSYEKL. V gave up 1 base and J gave up 1 base, with 10 bases separating them. For the CDR3, the DNA is TGCGCCAGCAGCCAAGGGGGACCCTCGAACACTGAAGCTTTCTTT. This encodes CASSQGGPSNTEAFF.

The chain carries TRBV30 and TRBJ1-5, with 10 bases lining up with TRBD1. Germline V gene lookup returns CDR1 GTSNPN and CDR2 SVGIG (reference sequence). The CDR3 totals 14 residues. Trimming cost V 2 bases and J 7 bases; bases outside gene matches: 5. The CDR3 sequence is CAWSRGTGVQPQHF. The CDR3 nucleotides read TGTGCCTGGAGTAGGGGGACAGGGGTACAGCCCCAGCATTTT.

This clone has only one observation. The chain links TRBV15 to TRBJ2-1; possibly TRBD2 for D (6 bases). Germline CDR1 reads LNHNV; CDR2 reads YYDKDF (reference sequence). The CDR3 contains 14 residues. With 8 bases removed from V and 3 bases from J, the gap between germline ends came to 14 bases. The CDR3 protein is CATGGGTLYNEQFF. Here the CDR3 DNA reads TGTGCCACCGGCGGCGGGACTCTCTACAATGAGCAGTTCTTC.

The rearrangement joins TRBV2 to TRBJ2-7, with D unclear. Trimming stripped 4 bases from V and 4 bases from J, with 5 bases between. Germline assignment: CDR1 SNHLY and CDR2 FYNNEI. The CDR3 extends over 11 amino acids. The CDR3 loop is CASSGEYEQYF. CDR3 sequence (DNA): TGTGCCAGCAGTGGCGAATACGAGCAGTACTTC.